The present TCR beta chain was sequenced within a study of blood T cell repertoires in COVID-19. Method: immunoSEQ multiplex PCR; TCRdb's copy keeps in-frame clones and lacks some. The repertoire consists of some 500,000 clones, with roughly 88% occurring once and the leading ten covering 1.5% to 2%. The sequencing sample was made of PBMCs or T cells enriched from blood (not recorded which). This receptor was taken from a woman aged 40 to 50 who had recovered from COVID-19.

For the CDR3, the DNA is TGTGCCAGCTCAGAAGTTCGGAACAGGGGGCCTGGAAACACCATATATTTT. Translating it yields CASSEVRNRGPGNTIYF. V and J are TRBV18 and TRBJ1-3; 9 bases agree with TRBD1. This CDR3 is 17 amino acids long. Germline CDR1 KGHSH, CDR2 LQKENI. V lost 5 bases and J lost 2; bases outside the gene matches: 10.